A selection of T cell receptor beta chains follows, all from one sample in a study of tumor-infiltrating lymphocytes in localized non-small cell lung cancer. TCRdb keeps only in-frame clones here, not all; method: immunoSEQ multiplex PCR. The sample has approximately 10,000 clones, over 70% seen once. The sequenced material came from uninvolved lung tissue not adjacent to the tumor. These receptors were taken from a human donor with non-small cell lung cancer. CDR3s include the opening cysteine and the closing phenylalanine or tryptophan. D genes are given only for firm matches. Only some rows state a clone size, as once, few, many or a class for expanded clones.

V	size	J	D	CDR3	DNA
TRBV5-4	NA	TRBJ1-1	NA	CASSLAGYRGTEAFF	TGTGCCAGCAGCTTGGCCGGGTATAGAGGAACTGAAGCTTTCTTT
TRBV4-1	NA	TRBJ2-1	TRBD1	CASSSGQLNEQFF	TGCGCCAGCAGCTCGGGACAGCTCAATGAGCAGTTCTTC
TRBV7-2	NA	TRBJ2-3	NA	CASSSSQGTDTQYF	TGTGCCAGCAGCTCAAGTCAGGGTACAGATACGCAGTATTTT
TRBV19	NA	TRBJ2-7	TRBD1	CASRRVGTDHYEQYF	TGTGCCAGTAGAAGGGTCGGGACAGATCACTACGAGCAGTACTTC
TRBV6-6	NA	TRBJ2-1	TRBD2	CASTDPGTSGPNEQFF	TGTGCCAGCACCGACCCCGGGACTAGCGGTCCCAATGAGCAGTTCTTC
TRBV19	NA	TRBJ2-5	TRBD1	CASSNPFEAGTDQETQYF	TGTGCCAGTAGTAACCCCTTCGAGGCTGGGACAGACCAAGAGACCCAGTACTTC
TRBV4-3	NA	TRBJ2-1	TRBD2	CASSQEGLAGSPSWEQFF	TGCGCCAGCAGCCAAGAGGGGCTAGCGGGGTCCCCTTCCTGGGAGCAGTTCTTC
TRBV6-5	NA	TRBJ1-2	NA	CASSFNRESYGYTF	TGTGCCAGCAGTTTTAACAGGGAGAGCTATGGCTACACCTTC
TRBV5-1	NA	TRBJ1-4	TRBD1	CASSGGTVTNEKLFF	TGCGCCAGCAGCGGGGGGACAGTAACTAATGAAAAACTGTTTTTT
TRBV7-9	NA	TRBJ2-3	NA	CASSLESTDTQYF	TGTGCCAGCAGCTTAGAGAGCACAGATACGCAGTATTTT
TRBV25-1	NA	TRBJ2-1	TRBD2	CASSRRGSSYNEQFF	TGTGCCAGCAGTCGGCGGGGGAGCTCCTACAATGAGCAGTTCTTC
TRBV30	NA	TRBJ1-3	NA	CAWRRGPGNTIYF	TGTGCCTGGAGGCGGGGGCCTGGAAACACCATATATTTT
TRBV29-1	NA	TRBJ2-1	TRBD1	CSVGQGEWNEQFF	TGCAGCGTTGGCCAGGGGGAATGGAATGAGCAGTTCTTC
TRBV28	NA	TRBJ2-5	NA	CASSLRRSGAQYF	TGTGCCAGCAGTTTAAGGAGGTCGGGGGCTCAGTACTTC
TRBV29-1	NA	TRBJ2-3	NA	CSVWGGLPYTGTQYF	TGCAGCGTATGGGGGGGCCTGCCTTACACAGGCACGCAGTATTTT
TRBV5-4	few	TRBJ2-2	NA	CASSVNTGELFF	TGTGCCAGCAGCGTGAACACCGGGGAGCTGTTTTTT
TRBV14	few	TRBJ1-1	NA	CASSGRDLINTEAFF	TGTGCCAGCAGCGGCCGGGACCTCATCAACACTGAAGCTTTCTTT